Described below is a single T cell receptor beta chain sequence and its context. It has no known antigen specificity. No base quality information exists; no much larger clone differs at one position. The CDR3 runs 16 residues from the cysteine to the phenylalanine. Only the CDR3 part of the read is kept: 48 bases, read in frame from the first base. As encoded in the germline V gene (reference sequence), CDR1 is DFQATT while CDR2 is SNEGSKA. Trimming removed 0 bases from V and 8 bases from J, leaving 20 bases between the germline ends. This sample is drawn from a study of blood T cells in healthy people across ages (dated by TCRdb to between 2014 and 2017). About the investigation overall: Template switching captured roughly one uniquely barcoded TCR beta cDNA molecule per two T cells in model experiments. To avoid experimental bias, donors of different ages were randomly spread across the sequencing lanes. The donors were split into four age groups: young (average around 16 years), middle-aged (nearly 40), aged (approximately 60) and long-lived (more than 80). Age-related changes in TCR beta repertoire diversity were measured in the study by deep sequencing normalized with unique cDNA molecular identifiers. Using the same blood draw, the study looked at two additional independent replicas of 1 million unique cDNA reads for two donors, one aged 18 to 30 and the other aged 80 or older. Study-wide conclusions, independent of this receptor: Compared with the aged group, the long-lived group had more naive CD4+ T cells, fewer expanded clones and increased TCR diversity, a pattern suggesting age selection. Because donor CMV infection status was unknown, age-related changes in expanded clonotypes were potentially confounded. As age increased, observed TCR beta diversity per million T cells dropped in a roughly linear way, and a significant reduction was already evident by age 40. The percentage of naive T cells measured by flow cytometry correlated strongly with observed TCR beta diversity. Estimates of total diversity from one million sequenced T cells were regarded as lower bounds and underestimates. Bulk unsorted PBMC profiling prevented conclusive comparison of naive and antigen-experienced compartments.

The donors were under 40 Caucasian individuals from Russia, aged 6 to 90 years, who were systemically healthy. About 9.6 milliliters of peripheral blood were collected from each donor into EDTA-treated Vacutainer tubes. Ficoll-Paque density-gradient centrifugation was used to isolate PBMCs, with at least 7 million obtained per sample. Trizol reagent was used to extract total RNA from PBMCs, with at least 6 micrograms per sample. For every donor, flow cytometry on a PBMC aliquot measured the percentage of naive CD45RAhigh/CD27high T cells. The library was made by 5' RACE. This sample was sequenced with an Illumina HiSeq 2500. A second PCR of roughly 7 to 11 cycles was performed with a sample-barcoded 5' primer and a J-beta primer mix. A unique molecular identifier was introduced onto each TCR beta cDNA molecule by a template-switch 5' adaptor carrying 12 random nucleotides. Each sample yielded at least 2.5 million CDR3-containing paired-end reads. First-strand cDNA was synthesized from all RNA with the Mint cDNA synthesis kit, primed by a TRBC-specific oligonucleotide. After uracil-DNA glycosylase treatment, a first 18-cycle PCR used universal primers M1SS and BC2_uni_R on all cDNA. The study's own analysis went as follows. Normalization of each sample was performed by random selection of 1 million high-quality reads, each carrying a distinct molecular identifier. Reads with shared molecular identifiers were discarded instead of being binned into consensus sequences. MiTCR, set to a Q25 quality threshold and the strictest error-elimination algorithm, was used for CDR3 identification, clonotype clustering and error correction. A nonparametric unseen species model with Euler transformation was used to estimate lower-bound total TCR beta diversity. The public sequencing data were trimmed at Q25 with fastp and processed into clonotypes with MiXCR by TCRdb, which kept only in-frame beta chains. Rows merge per CDR3 protein into single entries with the most common DNA and genes. The V and J calls reflect TCRdb's pipeline rather than the authors' work. In all, the sample holds about 680,000 distinct CDR3 sequences, and approximately 49% of those were seen once. Around 32% of the sample comes from the top ten.

This chain is built from TRBV20-1 and TRBJ2-1; matching of 6 bases hints at TRBD2 as the D gene. This TCR was recovered from a woman aged 55 to 70 in good health. The sequenced sample was blood. The CDR3 is CSARDPHSGTWDEQFF. The nucleotides are TGCAGTGCTAGAGATCCTCATAGCGGTACATGGGATGAGCAGTTCTTC.